One sample yielded the 30 T cell receptor beta chains listed below, sequenced in a study of cytomegalovirus exposure and HLA in healthy donors. Sequencing used immunoSEQ multiplex PCR; TCRdb keeps in-frame clones, though not all of them. This sample has approximately 300,000 clones, with 87% found just once. The sample taken for sequencing was PBMCs. All receptors come from a young woman in good health and CMV-seropositive.

The DNA for the CDR3 is TGTGCCAGCATAGGTCAGCTCGCGGGAAGAGAGACCCAGTACTTC. It is translated as CASIGQLAGRETQYF. This sequence joins TRBV6-1 and TRBJ2-5; D may be TRBD2 (6 bases). Per the germline V gene, CDR1 is MNHNS and CDR2 is SASEGT. This CDR3 comprises 15 residues. Deletions cut 7 bases from V and 4 bases from J, with 19 bases between.

The CDR3 DNA is TGTGCCAGCAGCCTGGGACCGAATAATTCACCCCTCCACTTT. This encodes CASSLGPNNSPLHF. The chain combines TRBV5-6 with TRBJ1-6; D is possibly TRBD1 (5 bases). Trimming took 4 bases from V and 5 from J, leaving 10 bases between them. Germline CDR1 and CDR2: SGHDT and YYEEEE. The CDR3 has 14 amino acids.

J is TRBJ2-1 and V is TRBV20-1; the D is unclear. The CDR3 has 11 amino acids. Germline V CDR1 and CDR2: DFQATT, SNEGSKA (reference sequence). The V end was cut by 0 bases, the J end by 10 bases, with 7 bases between. The chain's CDR3 is CSARELEEQFF. In nucleotides, the CDR3 is TGCAGTGCTAGAGAGCTGGAGGAGCAGTTCTTC.

The chain recombines TRBV23-1 with TRBJ1-1; D is perhaps TRBD1 (5 bases). TRBV23-1 is treated as an ORF (open reading frame) with a function not yet certain. This CDR3 contains 16 residues. The germline V and J ends were trimmed by 0 bases and 3 bases, with 14 bases remaining between them. The CDR3 protein is CASSQSGKGWYTEAFF. Written as DNA, the CDR3 is TGCGCCAGCAGTCAATCCGGAAAGGGGTGGTACACTGAAGCTTTCTTT.

V usage is TRBV6-1 and J usage is TRBJ1-2; unclear D gene. This CDR3 contains 12 residues. Germline values: CDR1 MNHNS, CDR2 SASEGT. V was trimmed by 0 bases and J by 9 bases, leaving 8 bases between them. The CDR3 coding sequence is TGTGCCAGCAGTGAAGCAGGGATCAGCTACACCTTC. Its protein product is CASSEAGISYTF.

This clone was detected once. The V gene is TRBV7-6, the J gene TRBJ2-7, with a possible D match to TRBD1 (5 bases). This CDR3 comprises 13 residues. Germline values: CDR1 SGHVS, CDR2 FNYEAQ. Trimming removed 6 bases at V and 4 bases at J, with 13 bases between. The CDR3 DNA reads TGTGCCAGCAGTAGCCGACAGACGTACGAGCAGTACTTC. Its protein is CASSSRQTYEQYF.

The rearrangement joins TRBV19 to TRBJ2-1, with D possibly being TRBD1 or TRBD2 (7 bases each). The CDR3 contains 14 residues. V was cut by 5 bases and J by 9 bases, with 17 bases left in between. Per the germline V gene, CDR1 is LNHDA and CDR2 is SQIVND (reference sequence). For the CDR3, the DNA is TGTGCCAGTAGTCACCCAGGGGGGGTTGGTGAGCAGTTCTTC. Protein: CASSHPGGVGEQFF.

The gene calls are TRBV6-6 and TRBJ2-7; no reliable D call. V was pared by 0 bases and J by 2 bases, with 8 bases between. Germline V gene lookup returns CDR1 MNHNY and CDR2 SVGAGI (reference sequence). The CDR3 sequence is 14 residues long. Here the CDR3 reads CASSYSDGTYEQYF. DNA of the CDR3: TGTGCCAGCAGTTACTCGGACGGAACCTACGAGCAGTACTTC.

V and J are TRBV5-1 and TRBJ2-5, with 7 nucleotides matching TRBD2. Germline V gives CDR1 SGHRS, CDR2 YFSETQ. The CDR3 is 16 residues long. The trim removed 2 bases at V and 1 base at J, leaving 8 bases unmatched. For the CDR3, the DNA is TGCGCCAGCAGCTTCGATAGCTGGGGGGGCCAAGAGACCCAGTACTTC. This gives the protein CASSFDSWGGQETQYF.

This chain joins TRBV25-1 and TRBJ1-1, with D maybe TRBD1 (5 bases). Trimming stripped 5 bases from V and 1 base from J, with 14 bases between. The CDR3 totals 15 residues. Looked up from germline, CDR1 is MGHDK and CDR2 is SYGVNS. CDR3 bases: TGTGCCAGCAGTACATACGGGAGGGGGAACACTGAAGCTTTCTTT. This sequence encodes CASSTYGRGNTEAFF.

V gene TRBV6-5 combines with J gene TRBJ1-5, with D unclear. The CDR3 sequence is 14 residues long. The ends were cut back, 7 bases at V and 0 bases at J, with 10 bases in the middle. Germline values: CDR1 MNHEY, CDR2 SVGAGI. CDR3 in DNA: TGTGCCAGCAAGATAGGCAGTAGCAATCAGCCCCAGCATTTT. This sequence encodes CASKIGSSNQPQHF.

The chain has TRBV6-1 and TRBJ2-2; no clear D gene. The germline V and J ends were trimmed by 2 bases and 2 bases, with 15 bases remaining between them. Germline-derived CDR1 and CDR2 are MNHNS and SASEGT. The CDR3 loop spans 17 amino acids. The CDR3 bases are TGTGCCAGCAGTGAAAGTGGGTCAGGATTAAACACCGGGGAGCTGTTTTTT. It encodes CASSESGSGLNTGELFF.

This rearrangement joins TRBV29-1 to TRBJ1-2; D unclear. The CDR3 is 14 amino acids. The V end lost 3 bases, the J end lost 4 bases, and 15 bases lay between the germline ends. Germline V gives CDR1 SQVTM, CDR2 ANQGSEA. The CDR3 here is CSVDNRPPLYGYTF. CDR3 sequence (DNA): TGCAGCGTTGACAATCGACCCCCCCTCTATGGCTACACCTTC.

V and J are TRBV5-1 and TRBJ2-7, with 7 bases matching TRBD1. The CDR3 runs to 17 residues. V lost 0 bases, J lost 0 bases, and 9 bases stayed unmatched. Germline V gives CDR1 SGHRS, CDR2 YFSETQ. CDR3 residues: CASSLASGTVSSYEQYF. The CDR3 DNA is TGCGCCAGCAGCTTGGCTTCCGGGACAGTAAGCTCCTACGAGCAGTACTTC.

The chain joins TRBV29-1 to TRBJ2-7; possibly TRBD1 for D (5 bases). Deletions cut 8 bases from V and 0 bases from J, with 11 bases between. Germline V gene data show CDR1 as SQVTM and CDR2 as ANQGSEA. CDR3 length equals 12 residues. The CDR3 bases are TGCAGCTGCCTCGACAGCTCCTACGAGCAGTACTTC. Translating it yields CSCLDSSYEQYF.

This chain joins TRBV27 and TRBJ2-7, with TRBD2 identical over 9 bases. Germline trimming cut 6 bases from V and 1 base from J; bases unmatched to any gene: 7. CDR3 length: 15 residues. The germline V gene encodes CDR1 MNHEY and CDR2 SMNVEV (reference sequence). CDR3 protein: CASSPSAGGSYEQYF. CDR3 in DNA: TGTGCCAGCAGCCCCTCAGCGGGGGGTTCCTACGAGCAGTACTTC.

The gene calls are TRBV6-1 and TRBJ2-7, with D possibly being TRBD2 (6 bases). The V and J ends lost 1 base and 2 bases respectively, with 15 bases between them. The length of the CDR3 is 16 residues. CDR1 is MNHNS, CDR2 SASEGT, per germline. CDR3 nucleotides: TGTGCCAGCAGTGAAGGTGGAGGGGCCTTTCCCTACGAGCAGTACTTC. As protein: CASSEGGGAFPYEQYF.

The chain is built from TRBV6-5 and TRBJ2-7; D gene ambiguous. This CDR3 has 8 residues. Deletions cut 7 bases from V and 7 bases from J, with 2 bases between. Germline V gene sequence: CDR1 MNHEY, CDR2 SVGAGI. The CDR3 bases are TGTGCCAGCAAAGAGCAGTACTTC. Its translation is CASKEQYF.

The chain carries TRBV2 and TRBJ1-1, with D possibly TRBD1 on 6 matching bases. The CDR3 length is 14 residues. Germline assignment: CDR1 SNHLY and CDR2 FYNNEI. Trimming took 10 bases from V and 5 from J, leaving 20 bases between them. CDR3 nucleotide sequence: TGTGCCACCAAAGAAGGGGGATTGAGGACTGAAGCTTTCTTT. It encodes CATKEGGLRTEAFF.

This clone was counted between two and nine times. The CDR3 sequence is CASIGALGEAFF. The CDR3 DNA is TGTGCCAGCATAGGGGCTTTGGGTGAAGCTTTCTTT. V gene TRBV27 combines with J gene TRBJ1-1; D is possibly TRBD1 (5 bases). Per the germline V gene, CDR1 is MNHEY and CDR2 is SMNVEV (reference sequence). The CDR3 sequence is 12 residues long. The ends were cut back, 7 bases at V and 7 bases at J, with 13 bases in the middle.

The sample holds one count of this clone. This sequence joins TRBV6-5 and TRBJ1-1; no reliable D call. The germline V and J ends were trimmed by 4 bases and 1 base, with 16 bases remaining between them. This CDR3 is built from 16 residues. The germline gives CDR1 MNHEY, CDR2 SVGAGI. Written as DNA, the CDR3 is TGTGCCAGCAGTTTCCTGACTTATCCTGGGAACACTGAAGCTTTCTTT. Translated, it gives CASSFLTYPGNTEAFF.

The chain has TRBV4-2 and TRBJ2-6; D is uncertain. V gave up 2 bases and J gave up 0 bases, with 11 bases separating them. The CDR3 covers 17 residues. The V gene's germline CDR1 is LGHNA and CDR2 YNFKEQ. The CDR3: CASSQQVRDSGANVLTF. DNA of the CDR3: TGTGCCAGCAGCCAACAAGTACGAGACTCTGGGGCCAACGTCCTGACTTTC.

The chain links TRBV15 to TRBJ1-2; 7 bases agree with TRBD1. The V gene end was trimmed by 1 base and the J gene end by 7 bases; junction bases not matched to a gene: 3. CDR3 length equals 13 residues. Germline V gene lookup returns CDR1 LNHNV and CDR2 YYDKDF (reference sequence). CDR3 sequence reads: CATSRARGSGYTF. In DNA form, the CDR3 reads TGTGCCACCAGCAGAGCCAGGGGGAGTGGCTACACCTTC.

This rearrangement joins TRBV6-1 to TRBJ1-2; 7 nucleotides align to TRBD1. V was pared by 2 bases and J by 6 bases, with 6 bases of the junction left unmatched. This CDR3 spans 14 amino acids. The germline V gene encodes CDR1 MNHNS and CDR2 SASEGT. CDR3 in amino acids: CASSEQGVSDGYTF. DNA of the CDR3: TGTGCCAGCAGTGAACAGGGGGTATCTGATGGCTACACCTTC.

The chain employs TRBV11-3 and TRBJ2-3; D perhaps matches TRBD1 (5 bases). Deletions cut 4 bases from V and 0 bases from J, with 11 bases between. Germline V gives CDR1 SGHNT, CDR2 YENEEA. The CDR3 contains 15 residues. In nucleotides, the CDR3 is TGTGCCAGCAGCTCCTCCCAGGGCAGCACAGATACGCAGTATTTT. It codes for CASSSSQGSTDTQYF.

This clone was picked up a small number of times. The V and J genes are TRBV27 and TRBJ1-1; no firm D call. V lost 4 bases and J 8 bases, leaving 14 bases between the germline ends. The CDR3 is 13 residues long. CDR1 and CDR2 from the germline V gene are MNHEY and SMNVEV (reference sequence). CDR3 sequence reads: CASSYAARSEAFF. The CDR3 DNA follows: TGTGCCAGCAGTTATGCGGCTCGTAGCGAAGCTTTCTTT.

This rearrangement joins TRBV4-3 to TRBJ2-7, with 12 bases fitting TRBD1. Trimming at V came to 5 bases and at J to 4 bases, leaving 6 bases not matched to a gene. Germline V lookup: CDR1 LGHNA, CDR2 YSLEER. This CDR3 region has 15 residues. The CDR3 here is CASSSRDRGLYEQYF. Written as DNA, the CDR3 is TGCGCCAGCAGCTCCCGGGACAGGGGGCTGTACGAGCAGTACTTC.

This CDR3 is CASSGRGSYEQYF. CDR3 DNA sequence: TGTGCCAGCAGCGGGCGGGGCTCCTACGAGCAGTACTTC. The chain has TRBV7-3 and TRBJ2-7; D perhaps matches TRBD2 (6 bases). Germline V gene lookup returns CDR1 SGHTA and CDR2 FQGTGA. The CDR3 covers 13 residues. V lost 5 bases, J lost 0 bases, and 8 bases lay in between.

This chain links TRBV4-1 with TRBJ1-5, with D unclear. V was pared by 2 bases and J by 0 bases, with 11 bases between. This CDR3 contains 16 residues. Per the germline V gene, CDR1 is MGHRA and CDR2 is YSYEKL. CDR3 amino acids: CASSQTETDSNQPQHF. The CDR3, as DNA: TGCGCCAGCAGCCAAACAGAGACCGATAGCAATCAGCCCCAGCATTTT.

The rearrangement links TRBV5-1 to TRBJ2-7, with 7 bases lining up with TRBD1. The CDR3 length is 14 residues. The V and J ends lost 1 base and 4 bases, in that order; junction bases with no gene match: 5. Germline V gene sequence: CDR1 SGHRS, CDR2 YFSETQ. This CDR3 is CASSLQGVRYEQYF. CDR3 nucleotides: TGCGCCAGCAGCTTGCAGGGGGTCAGGTACGAGCAGTACTTC.